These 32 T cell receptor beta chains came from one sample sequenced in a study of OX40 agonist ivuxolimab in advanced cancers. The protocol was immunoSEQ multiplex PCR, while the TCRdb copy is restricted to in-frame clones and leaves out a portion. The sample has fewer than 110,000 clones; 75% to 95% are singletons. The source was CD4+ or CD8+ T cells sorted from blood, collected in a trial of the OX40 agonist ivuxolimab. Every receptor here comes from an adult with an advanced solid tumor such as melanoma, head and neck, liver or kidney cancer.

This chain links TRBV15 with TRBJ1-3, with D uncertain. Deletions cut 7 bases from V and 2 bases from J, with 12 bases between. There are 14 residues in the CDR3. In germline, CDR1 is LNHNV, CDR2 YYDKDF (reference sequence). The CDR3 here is CATTLDLTGNTIYF. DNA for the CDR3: TGTGCCACCACCTTGGACCTCACTGGAAACACCATATATTTT.

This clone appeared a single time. The CDR3 spells CASSVEGSYNEQFF. The CDR3 bases are TGTGCCAGCAGCGTAGAAGGGTCCTACAATGAGCAGTTCTTC. The chain is built from TRBV9 and TRBJ2-1; unclear D gene. The CDR3 extends over 14 amino acids. Trimming took 0 bases from V and 1 from J, leaving 5 bases between them. Germline V gene data show CDR1 as SGDLS and CDR2 as YYNGEE.

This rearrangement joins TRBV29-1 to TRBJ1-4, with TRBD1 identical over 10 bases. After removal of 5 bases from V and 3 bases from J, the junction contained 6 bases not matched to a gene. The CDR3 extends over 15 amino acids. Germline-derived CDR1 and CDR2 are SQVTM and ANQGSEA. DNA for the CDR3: TGCAGCGTTTCGGGACAGGGGTCTTCTAATGAAAAACTGTTTTTT. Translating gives CSVSGQGSSNEKLFF. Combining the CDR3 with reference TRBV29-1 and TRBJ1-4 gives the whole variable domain SAVISQKPSRDICQRGTSLTIQCQVDSQVTMMFWYRQQPGQSLTLIATANQGSEATYESGFVIDKFPISRPNLTFSTLTVSNMSPEDSSIYLCSVSGQGSSNEKLFFGSGTQLSVL.

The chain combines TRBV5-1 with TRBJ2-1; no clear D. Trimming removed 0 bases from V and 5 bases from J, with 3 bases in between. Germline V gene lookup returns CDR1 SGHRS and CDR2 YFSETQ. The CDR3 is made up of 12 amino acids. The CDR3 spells CASSLEDNEQFF. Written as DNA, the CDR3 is TGCGCCAGCAGCTTGGAAGACAATGAGCAGTTCTTC. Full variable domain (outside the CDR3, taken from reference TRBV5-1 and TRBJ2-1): KAGVTQTPRYLIKTRGQQVTLSCSPISGHRSVSWYQQTPGQGLQFLFEYFSETQRNKGNFPGRFSGRQFSNSRSEMNVSTLELGDSALYLCASSLEDNEQFFGPGTRLTVL.

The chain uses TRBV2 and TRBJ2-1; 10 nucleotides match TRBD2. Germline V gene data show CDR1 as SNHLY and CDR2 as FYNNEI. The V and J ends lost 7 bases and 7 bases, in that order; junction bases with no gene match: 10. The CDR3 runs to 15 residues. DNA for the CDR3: TGTGCCAGCACCGACCTAGCGGGAGTGGGGAATGAGCAGTTCTTC. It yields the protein CASTDLAGVGNEQFF.

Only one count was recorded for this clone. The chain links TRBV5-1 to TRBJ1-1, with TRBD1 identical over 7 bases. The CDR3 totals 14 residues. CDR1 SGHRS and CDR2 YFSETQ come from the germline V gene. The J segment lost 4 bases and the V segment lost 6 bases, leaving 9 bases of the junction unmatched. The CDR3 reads CASTSGGPGTEAFF. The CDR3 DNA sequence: TGCGCCAGCACCTCAGGGGGGCCGGGCACTGAAGCTTTCTTT.

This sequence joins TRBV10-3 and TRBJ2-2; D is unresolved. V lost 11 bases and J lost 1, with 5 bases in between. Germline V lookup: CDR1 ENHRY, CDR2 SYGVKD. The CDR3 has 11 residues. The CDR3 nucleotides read TGTGCCTCAGGGAACACCGGGGAGCTGTTTTTT. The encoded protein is CASGNTGELFF.

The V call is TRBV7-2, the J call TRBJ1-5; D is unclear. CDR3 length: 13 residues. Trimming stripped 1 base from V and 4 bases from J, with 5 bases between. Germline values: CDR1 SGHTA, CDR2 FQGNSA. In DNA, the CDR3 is TGTGCCAGCAGCTTAGTGGGAAATCAGCCCCAGCATTTT. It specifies CASSLVGNQPQHF.

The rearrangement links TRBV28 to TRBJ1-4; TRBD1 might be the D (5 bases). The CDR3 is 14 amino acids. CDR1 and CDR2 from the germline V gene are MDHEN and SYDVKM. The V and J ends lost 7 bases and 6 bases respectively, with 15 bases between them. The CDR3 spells CASKPGPRDEKLFF. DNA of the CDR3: TGTGCCAGCAAGCCGGGACCTCGAGATGAAAAACTGTTTTTT.

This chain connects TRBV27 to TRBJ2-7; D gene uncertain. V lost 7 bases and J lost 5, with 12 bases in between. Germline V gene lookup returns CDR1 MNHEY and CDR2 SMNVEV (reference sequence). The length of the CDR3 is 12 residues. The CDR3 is CASTNTPHEQYF. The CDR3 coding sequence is TGTGCCAGCACCAATACCCCGCACGAGCAGTACTTC.

The CDR3 is CASSPGQSYGYTF. Written as DNA, the CDR3 is TGTGCCAGCAGCCCGGGACAGTCCTATGGCTACACCTTC. The gene calls are TRBV7-2 and TRBJ1-2; 7 bases are a match to TRBD1. CDR1 and CDR2 from the germline V gene are SGHTA and FQGNSA. V lost 5 bases and J lost 4; bases outside the gene matches: 4. This CDR3 has 13 amino acids.

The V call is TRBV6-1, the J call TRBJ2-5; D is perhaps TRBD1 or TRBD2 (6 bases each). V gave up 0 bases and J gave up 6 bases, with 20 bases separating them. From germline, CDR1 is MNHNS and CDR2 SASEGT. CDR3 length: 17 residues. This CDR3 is CASSEAGVGGYTKTQYF. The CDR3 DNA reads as TGTGCCAGCAGTGAAGCGGGTGTCGGGGGCTACACAAAGACCCAGTACTTC.

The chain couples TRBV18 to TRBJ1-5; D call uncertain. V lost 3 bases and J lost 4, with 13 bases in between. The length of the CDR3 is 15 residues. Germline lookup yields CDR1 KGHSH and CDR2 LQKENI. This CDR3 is CASSPEGNRNQPQHF. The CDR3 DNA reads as TGTGCCAGCTCACCGGAGGGTAATAGGAATCAGCCCCAGCATTTT.

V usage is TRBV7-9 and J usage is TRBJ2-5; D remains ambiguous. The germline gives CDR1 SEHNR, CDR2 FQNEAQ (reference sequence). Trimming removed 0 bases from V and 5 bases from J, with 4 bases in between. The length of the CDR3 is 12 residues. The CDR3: CASSLAGETQYF. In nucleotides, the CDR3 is TGTGCCAGCAGCTTAGCTGGGGAGACCCAGTACTTC.

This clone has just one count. CDR3 sequence: CASSTRQGMAETQYF. The DNA of the CDR3 is TGTGCCAGCTCAACGCGACAGGGTATGGCCGAGACCCAGTACTTC. The chain employs TRBV18 and TRBJ2-5, with TRBD1 identical over 7 bases. Trimming at V came to 5 bases and at J to 5 bases, leaving 11 bases not matched to a gene. CDR3 size: 15 residues. CDR1 and CDR2 (germline): KGHSH, LQKENI.

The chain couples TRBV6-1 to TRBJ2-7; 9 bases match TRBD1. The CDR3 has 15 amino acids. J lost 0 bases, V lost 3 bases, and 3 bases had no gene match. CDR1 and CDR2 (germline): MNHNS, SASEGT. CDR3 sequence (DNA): TGTGCCAGCAGTGACTGGACAGGGGCCTCCTACGAGCAGTACTTC. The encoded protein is CASSDWTGASYEQYF.

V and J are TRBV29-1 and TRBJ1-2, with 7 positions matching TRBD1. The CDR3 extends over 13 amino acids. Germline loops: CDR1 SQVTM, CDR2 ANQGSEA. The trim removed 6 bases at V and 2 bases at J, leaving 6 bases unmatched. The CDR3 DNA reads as TGCAGCGTCCTTCTGACAGGGAACTATGGCTACACCTTC. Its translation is CSVLLTGNYGYTF.

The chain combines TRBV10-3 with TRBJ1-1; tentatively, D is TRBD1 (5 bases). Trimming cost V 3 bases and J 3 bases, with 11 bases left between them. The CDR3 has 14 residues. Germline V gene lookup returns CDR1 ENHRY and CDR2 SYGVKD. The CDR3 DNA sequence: TGTGCCATCAGTGAAACTGCGGGGGACACTGAAGCTTTCTTT. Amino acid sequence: CAISETAGDTEAFF.

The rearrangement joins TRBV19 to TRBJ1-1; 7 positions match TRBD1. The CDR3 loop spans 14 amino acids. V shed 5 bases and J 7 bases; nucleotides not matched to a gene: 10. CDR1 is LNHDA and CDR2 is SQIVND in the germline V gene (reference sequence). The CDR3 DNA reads TGTGCCAGTAGTTGGCAGGGGGGAGTCGTTGAAGCTTTCTTT. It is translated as CASSWQGGVVEAFF.

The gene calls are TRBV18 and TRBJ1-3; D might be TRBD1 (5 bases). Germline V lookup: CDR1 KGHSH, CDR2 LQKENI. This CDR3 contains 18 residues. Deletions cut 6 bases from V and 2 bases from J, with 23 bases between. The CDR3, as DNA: TGTGCCAGCTCGCGGACAACAATCGAAGAATTAACTGGAAACACCATATATTTT. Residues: CASSRTTIEELTGNTIYF.

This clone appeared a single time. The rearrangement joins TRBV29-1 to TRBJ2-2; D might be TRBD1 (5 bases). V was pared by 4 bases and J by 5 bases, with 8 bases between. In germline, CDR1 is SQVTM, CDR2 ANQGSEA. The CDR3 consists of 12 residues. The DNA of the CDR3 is TGCAGCGTTGCGCCAGGGACCGGGGAGCTGTTTTTT. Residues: CSVAPGTGELFF.

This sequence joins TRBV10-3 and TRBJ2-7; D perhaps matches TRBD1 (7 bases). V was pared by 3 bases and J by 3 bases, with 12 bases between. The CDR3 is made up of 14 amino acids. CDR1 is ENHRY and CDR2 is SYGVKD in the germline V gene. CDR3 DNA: TGTGCCATCAGTGACCGGCGGGACAGCTACGAGCAGTACTTC. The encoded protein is CAISDRRDSYEQYF.

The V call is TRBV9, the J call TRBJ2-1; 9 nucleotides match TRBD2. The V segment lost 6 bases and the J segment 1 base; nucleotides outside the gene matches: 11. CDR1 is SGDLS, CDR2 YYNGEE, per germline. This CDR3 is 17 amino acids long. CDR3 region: CASNGRSSGSSYNEQFF. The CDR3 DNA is TGTGCCAGCAATGGGCGGAGTAGCGGGAGTTCCTACAATGAGCAGTTCTTC.

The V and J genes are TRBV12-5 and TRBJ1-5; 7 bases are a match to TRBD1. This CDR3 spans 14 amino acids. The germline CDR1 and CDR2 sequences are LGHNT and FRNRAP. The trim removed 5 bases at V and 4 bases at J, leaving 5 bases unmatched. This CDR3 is CASGPGQTNQPQHF. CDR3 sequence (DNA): TGTGCTAGTGGTCCGGGACAGACTAATCAGCCCCAGCATTTT.

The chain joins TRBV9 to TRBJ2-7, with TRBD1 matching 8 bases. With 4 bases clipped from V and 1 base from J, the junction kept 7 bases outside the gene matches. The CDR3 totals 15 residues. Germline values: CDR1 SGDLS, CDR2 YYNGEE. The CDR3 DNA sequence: TGTGCCAGCAGCCTCTCCGGGACAGGTTCCTACGAGCAGTACTTC. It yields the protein CASSLSGTGSYEQYF.

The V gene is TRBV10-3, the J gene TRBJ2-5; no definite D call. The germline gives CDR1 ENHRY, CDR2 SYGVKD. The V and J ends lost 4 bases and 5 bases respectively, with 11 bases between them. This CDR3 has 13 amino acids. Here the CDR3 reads CAISGWAQETQYF. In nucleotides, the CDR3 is TGTGCCATCAGTGGTTGGGCTCAGGAGACCCAGTACTTC.

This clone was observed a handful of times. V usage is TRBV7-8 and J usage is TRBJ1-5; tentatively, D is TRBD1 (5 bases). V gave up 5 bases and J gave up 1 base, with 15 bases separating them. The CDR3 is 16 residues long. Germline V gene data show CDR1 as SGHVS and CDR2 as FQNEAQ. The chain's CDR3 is CASSTQGALSNQPQHF. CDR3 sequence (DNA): TGTGCCAGCAGCACGCAGGGTGCTCTGAGCAATCAGCCCCAGCATTTT.

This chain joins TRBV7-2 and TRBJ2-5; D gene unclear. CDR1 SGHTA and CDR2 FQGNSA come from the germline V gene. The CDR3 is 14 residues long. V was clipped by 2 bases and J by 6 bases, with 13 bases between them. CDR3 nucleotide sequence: TGTGCCAGCAGCTTATCCGGCGAGGTACAGACCCAGTACTTC. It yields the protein CASSLSGEVQTQYF.

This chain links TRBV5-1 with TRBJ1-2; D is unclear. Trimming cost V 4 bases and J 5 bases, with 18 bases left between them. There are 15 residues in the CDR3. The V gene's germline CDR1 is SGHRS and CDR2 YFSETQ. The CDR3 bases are TGCGCCAGCAGCCCCCCCGGGTCAGCCTCTTATGGCTACACCTTC. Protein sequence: CASSPPGSASYGYTF.

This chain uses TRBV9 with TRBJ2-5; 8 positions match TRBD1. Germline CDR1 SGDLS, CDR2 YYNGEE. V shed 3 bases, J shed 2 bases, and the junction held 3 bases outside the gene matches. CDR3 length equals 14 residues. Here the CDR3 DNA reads TGTGCCAGCAGCGCCGACAGGGGTCAAGAGACCCAGTACTTC. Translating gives CASSADRGQETQYF.

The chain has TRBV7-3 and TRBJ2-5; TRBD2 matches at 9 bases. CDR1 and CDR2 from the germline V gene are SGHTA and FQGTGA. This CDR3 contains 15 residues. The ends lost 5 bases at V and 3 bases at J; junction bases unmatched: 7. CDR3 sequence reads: CASSANSGREETQYF. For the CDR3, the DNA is TGTGCCAGCAGCGCCAATAGCGGGAGAGAAGAGACCCAGTACTTC.

CDR3 nucleotides: TGTGCCAGCAGCCTCGGGGGGAGCGGTTCCTACGAGCAGTACTTC. Translation gives CASSLGGSGSYEQYF. The chain joins TRBV7-3 to TRBJ2-7, with 7 positions matching TRBD2. The CDR3 is 15 residues long. Germline CDR1 is SGHTA and CDR2 is FQGTGA. V lost 5 bases, J lost 1 base, and 8 bases stayed unmatched.